This T cell receptor beta chain is from a study of blood T cell repertoires in COVID-19. Across the study: Sources were T cells, B-cell-depleted T cells, or PBMCs; the material itself was cDNA or gDNA.

Deletions cut 1 base from V and 4 bases from J, with 5 bases between. Germline V lookup: CDR1 LNHNV, CDR2 YYDKDF (reference sequence). CDR3 size: 14 residues. Original analysis: Estimation of nucleated cell counts was performed using reference gene primer amplification. Sequencing was performed with immunoSEQ multiplex PCR; in TCRdb, only in-frame clones are kept and a portion is missing. The DNA was the basis for D and trimming; V, J and clone size are from that table. The data show roughly 100,000 clones, about 90% seen once. The chain links TRBV15 to TRBJ1-6; D gene uncertain. The sample taken for sequencing was peripheral blood. This clonotype was sampled from a man aged 50 to 59 with acute or convalescent COVID-19. The CDR3 DNA sequence: TGTGCCACCAGCAGAGGCACTTATAATTCACCCCTCCACTTT. Translating it yields CATSRGTYNSPLHF. Drawing the rest from reference TRBV15 and TRBJ1-6, the complete variable domain is DAMVIQNPRYQVTQFGKPVTLSCSQTLNHNVMYWYQQKSSQAPKLLFHYYDKDFNNEADTPDNFQSRRPNTSFCFLDIRSPGLGDTAMYLCATSRGTYNSPLHFGNGTRLTVT.